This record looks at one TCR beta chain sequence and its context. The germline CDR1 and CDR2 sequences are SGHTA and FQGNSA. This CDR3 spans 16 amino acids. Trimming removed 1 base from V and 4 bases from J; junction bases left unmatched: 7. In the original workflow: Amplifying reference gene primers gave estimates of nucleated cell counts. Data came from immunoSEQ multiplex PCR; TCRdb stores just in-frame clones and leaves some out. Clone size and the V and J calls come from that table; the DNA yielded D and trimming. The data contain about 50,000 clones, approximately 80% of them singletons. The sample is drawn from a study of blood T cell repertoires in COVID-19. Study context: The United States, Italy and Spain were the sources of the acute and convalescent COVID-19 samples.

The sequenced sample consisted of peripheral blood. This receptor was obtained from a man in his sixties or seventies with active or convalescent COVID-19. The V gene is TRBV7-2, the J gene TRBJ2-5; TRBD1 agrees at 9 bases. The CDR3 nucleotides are TGTGCCAGCAGCTTAGGGAGGACAGGGGCTCGAGAGACCCAGTACTTC. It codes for CASSLGRTGARETQYF.